This T cell receptor (beta chain) stems from a study of OX40 agonist ivuxolimab in advanced cancers. Study-level background: Aged about 23 to 80 with a mean of roughly 63 years, they were around 83% male. The study reported partial responses in three patients: one hepatocellular carcinoma, two cutaneous melanoma.

Findings of the study overall: CD8+ T cells were the subset that, on average, had more expanded clones than CD4+.

TCRdb's copy holds only in-frame clones and misses some; the assay was immunoSEQ multiplex PCR. The table has around 30,000 clones, over 75% seen once. In regard to this clone: Its antigen is not known.

The CDR3 is made up of 15 amino acids. Sequencing used CD4+ or CD8+ T cells sorted from blood, obtained in a trial of the OX40 agonist ivuxolimab. This clonotype was obtained from an adult with an advanced solid tumor such as melanoma, head and neck, liver or kidney cancer. V is TRBV21-1 and J is TRBJ2-1; TRBD2, as called in the table, went unchecked against the DNA. TRBV21-1 is a pseudogene locus. CDR3 coding DNA: TGTGCCAGCAGCAAATACCCCGGCGGCTACAATGAGCAGTTCTTC. Translating gives CASSKYPGGYNEQFF.